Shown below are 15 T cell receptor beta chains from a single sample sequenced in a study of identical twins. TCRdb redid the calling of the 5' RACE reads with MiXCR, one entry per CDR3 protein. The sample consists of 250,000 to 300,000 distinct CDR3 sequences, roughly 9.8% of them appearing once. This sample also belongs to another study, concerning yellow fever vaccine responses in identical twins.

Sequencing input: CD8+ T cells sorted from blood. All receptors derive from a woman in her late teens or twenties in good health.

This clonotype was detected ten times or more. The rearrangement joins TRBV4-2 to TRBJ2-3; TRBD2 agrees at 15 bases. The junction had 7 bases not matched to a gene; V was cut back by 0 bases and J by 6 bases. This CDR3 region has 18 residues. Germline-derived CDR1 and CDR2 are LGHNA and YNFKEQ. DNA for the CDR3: TGTGCCAGCAGCCAAGATAGGACTAGCGGGGGGGCCCGGGATACGCAGTATTTT. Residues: CASSQDRTSGGARDTQYF.

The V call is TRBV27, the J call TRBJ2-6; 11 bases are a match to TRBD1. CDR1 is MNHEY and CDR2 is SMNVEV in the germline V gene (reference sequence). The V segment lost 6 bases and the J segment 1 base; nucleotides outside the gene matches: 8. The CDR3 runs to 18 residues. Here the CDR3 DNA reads TGTGCCAGCAGCGGACAGGGGGCGCGGTTATCTGGGGCCAACGTCCTGACTTTC. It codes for CASSGQGARLSGANVLTF.

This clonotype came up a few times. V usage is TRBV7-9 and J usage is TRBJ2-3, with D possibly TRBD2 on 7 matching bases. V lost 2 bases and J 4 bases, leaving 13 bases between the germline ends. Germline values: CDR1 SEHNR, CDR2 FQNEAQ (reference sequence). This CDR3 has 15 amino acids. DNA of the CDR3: TGTGCCAGCAGCTTACTTGGCGGGGGCGCAGATACGCAGTATTTT. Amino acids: CASSLLGGGADTQYF. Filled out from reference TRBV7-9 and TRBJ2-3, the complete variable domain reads DTGVSQNPRHKITKRGQNVTFRCDPISEHNRLYWYRQTLGQGPEFLTYFQNEAQLEKSRLLSDRFSAERPKGSFSTLEIQRTEQGDSAMYLCASSLLGGGADTQYFGPGTRLTVL.

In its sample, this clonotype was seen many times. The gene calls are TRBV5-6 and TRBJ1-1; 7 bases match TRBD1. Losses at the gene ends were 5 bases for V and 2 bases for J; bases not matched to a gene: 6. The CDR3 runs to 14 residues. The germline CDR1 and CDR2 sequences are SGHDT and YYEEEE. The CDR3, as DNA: TGTGCCAGCAGTTATGGACAGGTTAACACTGAAGCTTTCTTT. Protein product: CASSYGQVNTEAFF.

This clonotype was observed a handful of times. The CDR3 nucleotides are TGTGCCAGCAGTTTAGTTCTGGGAGATACGCAGTATTTT. This encodes CASSLVLGDTQYF. The rearrangement links TRBV12-3 or TRBV12-4 to TRBJ2-3; D gene unclear. The CDR3 is 13 residues long. V gave up 1 base and J gave up 5 bases, with 7 bases separating them.

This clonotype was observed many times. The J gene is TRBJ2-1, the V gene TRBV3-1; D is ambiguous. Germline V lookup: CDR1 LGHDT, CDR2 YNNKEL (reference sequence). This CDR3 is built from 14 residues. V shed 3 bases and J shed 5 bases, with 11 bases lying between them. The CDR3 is CASSHASRDNEQFF. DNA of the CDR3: TGTGCCAGCAGCCACGCGTCAAGGGACAATGAGCAGTTCTTC.

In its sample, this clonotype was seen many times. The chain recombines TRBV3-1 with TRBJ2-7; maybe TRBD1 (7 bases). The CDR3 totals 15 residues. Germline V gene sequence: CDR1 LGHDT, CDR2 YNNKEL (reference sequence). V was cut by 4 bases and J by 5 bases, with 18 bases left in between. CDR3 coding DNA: TGTGCCAGCAGCCCCGGGAACACCAGGGGGGACGAGCAGTACTTC. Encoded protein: CASSPGNTRGDEQYF.

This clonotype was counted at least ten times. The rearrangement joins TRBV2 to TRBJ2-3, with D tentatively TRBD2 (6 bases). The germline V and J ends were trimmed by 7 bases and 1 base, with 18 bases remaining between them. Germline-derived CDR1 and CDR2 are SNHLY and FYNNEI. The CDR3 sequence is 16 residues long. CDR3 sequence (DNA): TGTGCCAGCAAGGAAGAGCGGTGGGAGGGCACAGATACGCAGTATTTT. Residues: CASKEERWEGTDTQYF.

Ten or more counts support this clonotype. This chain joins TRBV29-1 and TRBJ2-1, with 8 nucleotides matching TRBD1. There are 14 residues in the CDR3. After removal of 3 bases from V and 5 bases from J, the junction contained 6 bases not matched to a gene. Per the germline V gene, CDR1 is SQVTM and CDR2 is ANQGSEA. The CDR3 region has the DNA TGCAGCGTTGACGTTTGGGACAGGAACAATGAGCAGTTCTTC. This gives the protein CSVDVWDRNNEQFF.

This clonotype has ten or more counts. Written as DNA, the CDR3 is TGTGCCAGCAATGTCCGAGCGGGAGGGCCTTACAATGAGCAGTTCTTC. It is translated as CASNVRAGGPYNEQFF. The rearrangement joins TRBV12-3 or TRBV12-4 to TRBJ2-1; 10 nucleotides align to TRBD2. Trimming removed 7 bases from V and 4 bases from J; junction bases left unmatched: 10. The CDR3 totals 16 residues.

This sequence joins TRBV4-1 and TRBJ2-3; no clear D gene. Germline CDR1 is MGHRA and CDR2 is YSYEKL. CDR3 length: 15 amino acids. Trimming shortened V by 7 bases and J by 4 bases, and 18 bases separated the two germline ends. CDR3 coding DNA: TGCGCCAGCACCCTAGAACACTTTGGTGCAGATACGCAGTATTTT. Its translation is CASTLEHFGADTQYF.

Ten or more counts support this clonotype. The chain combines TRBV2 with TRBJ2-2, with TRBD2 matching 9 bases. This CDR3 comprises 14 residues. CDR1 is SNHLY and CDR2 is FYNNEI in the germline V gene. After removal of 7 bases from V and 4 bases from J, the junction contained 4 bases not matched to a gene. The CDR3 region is CASIGAGGTGELFF. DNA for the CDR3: TGTGCCAGCATCGGAGCGGGGGGCACCGGGGAGCTGTTTTTT.

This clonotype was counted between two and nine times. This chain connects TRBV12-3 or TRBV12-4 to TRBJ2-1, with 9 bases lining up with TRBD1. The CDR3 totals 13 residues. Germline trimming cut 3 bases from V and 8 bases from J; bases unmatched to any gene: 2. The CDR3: CASSLGQGHEQFF. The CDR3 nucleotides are TGTGCCAGCAGTTTGGGACAGGGCCATGAGCAGTTCTTC.

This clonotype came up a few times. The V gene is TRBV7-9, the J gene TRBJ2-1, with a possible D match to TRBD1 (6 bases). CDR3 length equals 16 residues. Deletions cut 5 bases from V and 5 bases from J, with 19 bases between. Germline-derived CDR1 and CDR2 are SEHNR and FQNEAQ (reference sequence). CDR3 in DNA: TGTGCCAGCAGCGACCGTCTATTCGCAGGGGACAATGAGCAGTTCTTC. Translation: CASSDRLFAGDNEQFF.

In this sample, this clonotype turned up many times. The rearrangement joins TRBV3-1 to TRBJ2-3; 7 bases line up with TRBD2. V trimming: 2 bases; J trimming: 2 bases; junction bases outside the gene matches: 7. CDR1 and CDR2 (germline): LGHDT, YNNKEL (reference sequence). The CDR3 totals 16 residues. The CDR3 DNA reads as TGTGCCAGCAGCCAACTACTAGCGCAAGACACAGATACGCAGTATTTT. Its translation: CASSQLLAQDTDTQYF.